The present TCR beta chain was sequenced within a study of T cell responses to AZD1222 COVID-19 vaccine. This CDR3 contains 18 residues. Trimming took 0 bases from V and 2 from J; bases not matched to a gene: 12. CDR1 is LGHNA, CDR2 YNFKEQ, per germline. Only one count was recorded for this clone. Antigen specificity is unknown. Profiling relied on immunoSEQ multiplex PCR, and the TCRdb table lists in-frame clones only, not all of them. The table has about 110,000 clones, approximately 84% seen once. Study-wide points: Donors in the cohort were predominantly white British and more often female, and clonal diversity was possibly underestimated. It was only a handful of AZD1222 recipients who were seropositive at baseline. Spike-specific TCR breadth and depth grew following two AZD1222 doses. Reportedly, nearly half of unique spike TCRs recognized epitopes outside B.1.351/B.1.1.7 mutations.

This specimen consisted of peripheral blood, obtained on day 0 of AZD1222 vaccination. This TCR came from an adult in good health. This chain joins TRBV4-2 and TRBJ2-7, with TRBD2 matching 8 bases. The CDR3 sequence is CASSQEREGTSLTYEQYF. CDR3 in DNA: TGTGCCAGCAGCCAAGAAAGGGAAGGGACTAGTCTCACCTACGAGCAGTACTTC.